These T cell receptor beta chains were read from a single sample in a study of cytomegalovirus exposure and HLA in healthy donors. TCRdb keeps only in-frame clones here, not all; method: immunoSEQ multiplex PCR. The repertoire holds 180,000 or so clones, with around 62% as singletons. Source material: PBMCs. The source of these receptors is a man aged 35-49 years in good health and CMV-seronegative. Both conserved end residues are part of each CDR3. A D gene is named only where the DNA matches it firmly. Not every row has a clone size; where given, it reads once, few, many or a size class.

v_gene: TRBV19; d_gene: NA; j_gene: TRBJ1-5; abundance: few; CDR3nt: TGTGCCAGTAGTCGCGGAGGGGAATCTGGCAATCAGCCCCAGCATTTT; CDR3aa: CASSRGGESGNQPQHF
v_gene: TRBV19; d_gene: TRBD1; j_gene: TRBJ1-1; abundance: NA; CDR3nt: TGTGCCAGTAGTTCCCGGGACAGGCTCGCTATGAACACTGAAGCTTTCTTT; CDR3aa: CASSSRDRLAMNTEAFF
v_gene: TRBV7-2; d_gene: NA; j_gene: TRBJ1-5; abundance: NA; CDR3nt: TGTGCCAGCAGCTTATTGGGCAGCCGGGGAGATCAGCCCCAGCATTTT; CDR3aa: CASSLLGSRGDQPQHF
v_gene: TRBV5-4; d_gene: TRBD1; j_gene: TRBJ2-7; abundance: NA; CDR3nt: TGTGCCAGCAGGCGGGACAGGGGCTACGAGCAGTACTTC; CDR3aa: CASRRDRGYEQYF
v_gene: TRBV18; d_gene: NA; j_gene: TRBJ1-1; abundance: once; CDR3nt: TGTGCCAGCTCACGAGGCCCGCCGGGAAGCACTGAAGCTTTCTTT; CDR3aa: CASSRGPPGSTEAFF
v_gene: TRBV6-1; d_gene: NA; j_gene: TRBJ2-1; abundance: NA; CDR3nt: TGTGCCAGCAGCCTCGACGGGAACAATGAGCAGTTCTTC; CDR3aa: CASSLDGNNEQFF
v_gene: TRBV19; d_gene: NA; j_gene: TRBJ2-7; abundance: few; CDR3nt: TGTGCCAGTAGTATAAGGGGCTTCTCCTACGAGCAGTACTTC; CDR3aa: CASSIRGFSYEQYF
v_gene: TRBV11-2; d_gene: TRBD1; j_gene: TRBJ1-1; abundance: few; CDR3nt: TGTGCCAGCAGCCTGACTAGGACAGGTGAAGCTTTCTTT; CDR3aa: CASSLTRTGEAFF
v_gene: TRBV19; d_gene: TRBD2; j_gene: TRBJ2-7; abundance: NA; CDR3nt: TGTGCCAGTAGTCCTCAAGGACTAGGGGACGAGCAGTACTTC; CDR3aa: CASSPQGLGDEQYF
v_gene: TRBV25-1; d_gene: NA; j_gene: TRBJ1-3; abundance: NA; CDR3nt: TGTGCCAGCAGTCTGGCCTCCGGAAACACCATATATTTT; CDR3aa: CASSLASGNTIYF
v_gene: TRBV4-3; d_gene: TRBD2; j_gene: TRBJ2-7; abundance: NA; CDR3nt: TGCGCCAGCAGCCAAGTCCCGGTGGGGGGGTTACCCTACGAGCAGTACTTC; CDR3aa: CASSQVPVGGLPYEQYF
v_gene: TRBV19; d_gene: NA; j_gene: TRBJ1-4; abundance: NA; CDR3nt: TGTGCCAGTCATGCGCGGATGAATAATGAAAAACTGTTTTTT; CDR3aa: CASHARMNNEKLFF
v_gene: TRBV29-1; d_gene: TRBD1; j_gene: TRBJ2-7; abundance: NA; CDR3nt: TGCAGCGCTCGACAGGGGATCGAGTACGAGCAGTACTTC; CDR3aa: CSARQGIEYEQYF
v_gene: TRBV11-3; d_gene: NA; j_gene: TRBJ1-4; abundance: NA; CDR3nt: TGTGCCAGCAAGGACAGTTCGACTAATGAAAAACTGTTTTTT; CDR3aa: CASKDSSTNEKLFF
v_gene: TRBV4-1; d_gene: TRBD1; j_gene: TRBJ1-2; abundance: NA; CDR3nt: TGCGCCAGCAGCCAGGACAGGGGGAGGAGAGGCTACACCTTC; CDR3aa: CASSQDRGRRGYTF
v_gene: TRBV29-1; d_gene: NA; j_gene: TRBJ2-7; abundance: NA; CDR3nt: TGCAGCGTTGAAGATATCGAGCAGTACTTC; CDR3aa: CSVEDIEQYF
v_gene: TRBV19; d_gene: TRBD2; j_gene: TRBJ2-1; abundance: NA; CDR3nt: TGTGCCAGTAGTTCACGATCGACTAGCGGGAGGGGCACTGAGCAGTTCTTC; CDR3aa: CASSSRSTSGRGTEQFF
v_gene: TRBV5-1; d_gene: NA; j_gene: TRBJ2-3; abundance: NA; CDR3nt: TGCGCCAGCAGCGTTGAAGAGGGCACAGATACGCAGTATTTT; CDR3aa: CASSVEEGTDTQYF
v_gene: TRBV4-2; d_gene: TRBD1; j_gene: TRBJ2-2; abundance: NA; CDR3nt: TGTGCCAGCAGCCAAAGACTAGGGACAGGGGAGACCGGGGAGCTGTTTTTT; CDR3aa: CASSQRLGTGETGELFF
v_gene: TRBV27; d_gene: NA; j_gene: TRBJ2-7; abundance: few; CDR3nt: TGTGCCAGCACCCATCGAGGGGGTAGGGGCGAGCAGTACTTC; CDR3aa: CASTHRGGRGEQYF
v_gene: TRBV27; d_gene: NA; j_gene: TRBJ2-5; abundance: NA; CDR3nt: TGTGCCAGCAGTTTATCGTCGGCAGTCCTAGGGGGGACCCAGTACTTC; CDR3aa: CASSLSSAVLGGTQYF
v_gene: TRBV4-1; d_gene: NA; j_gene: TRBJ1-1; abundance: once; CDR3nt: TGCGCCAGCAGCCGCGTGCGGGGCGTGAACACTGAAGCTTTCTTT; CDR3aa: CASSRVRGVNTEAFF
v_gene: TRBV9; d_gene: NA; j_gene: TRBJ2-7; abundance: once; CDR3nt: TGTGCCAGCAGCGTAGCTAGTAGCTACGAGCAGTACTTC; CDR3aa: CASSVASSYEQYF
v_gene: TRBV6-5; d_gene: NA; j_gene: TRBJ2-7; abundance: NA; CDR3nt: TGTGCCAGCAGTTACTCGAGGCGGACTTACGAGCAGTACTTC; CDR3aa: CASSYSRRTYEQYF
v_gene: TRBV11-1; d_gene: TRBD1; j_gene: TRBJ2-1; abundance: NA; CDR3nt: TGTGCCAGCAGTTCCTCCGGGACAGGGTACAATGAGCAGTTCTTC; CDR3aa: CASSSSGTGYNEQFF
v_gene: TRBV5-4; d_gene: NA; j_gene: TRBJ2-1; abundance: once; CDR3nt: TGTGCCAGCAGCCCGGAGTGGGACAATGAGCAGTTCTTC; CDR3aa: CASSPEWDNEQFF
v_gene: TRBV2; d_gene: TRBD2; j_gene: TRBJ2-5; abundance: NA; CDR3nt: TGTGCCAGCAGAAACCAGCGGGGGGGCGCGGAGACCCAGTACTTC; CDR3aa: CASRNQRGGAETQYF
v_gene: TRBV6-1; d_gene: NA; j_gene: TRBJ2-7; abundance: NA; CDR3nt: TGTGCCAGCAGGACAGGTCCAGCCTCGTACGAGCAGTACTTC; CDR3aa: CASRTGPASYEQYF
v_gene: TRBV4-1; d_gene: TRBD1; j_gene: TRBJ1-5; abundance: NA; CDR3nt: TGCGCCAGCAGCCAGACGGGACAGGGAATCGGTCAGCCCCAGCATTTT; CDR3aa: CASSQTGQGIGQPQHF
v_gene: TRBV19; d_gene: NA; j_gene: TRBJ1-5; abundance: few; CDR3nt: TGTGCCAGTGAAGGGGGTTTGGGCAATCAGCCCCAGCATTTT; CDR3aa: CASEGGLGNQPQHF
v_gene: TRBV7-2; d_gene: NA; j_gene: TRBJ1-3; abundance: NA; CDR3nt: TGTGCCAGCAGCTCCCACAGCCCGAGCTCTGGAAACACCATATATTTT; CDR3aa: CASSSHSPSSGNTIYF
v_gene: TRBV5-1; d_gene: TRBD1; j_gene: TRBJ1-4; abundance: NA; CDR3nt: TGCGCCAGCAGCCCCCGGGACAGGGGGCGCAGAAATGAAAAACTGTTTTTT; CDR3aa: CASSPRDRGRRNEKLFF
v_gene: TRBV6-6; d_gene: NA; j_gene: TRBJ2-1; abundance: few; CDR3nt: TGTGCCAGCAGTTCCCGAACAGGGAGCTCCTACAATGAGCAGTTCTTC; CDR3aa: CASSSRTGSSYNEQFF
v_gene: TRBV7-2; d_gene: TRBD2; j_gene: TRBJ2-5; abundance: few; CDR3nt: TGTGCCAGCTCACGAGCGGGGGGCCGTAGGGAGACCCAGTACTTC; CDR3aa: CASSRAGGRRETQYF
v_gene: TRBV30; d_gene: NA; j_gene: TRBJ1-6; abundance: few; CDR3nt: TGTGCCTGCAAGGGACAACCGAATTCACCCCTCCACTTT; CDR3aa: CACKGQPNSPLHF
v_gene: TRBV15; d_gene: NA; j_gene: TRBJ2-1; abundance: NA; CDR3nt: TGTGCCACCAGCAGAGATCAGGGTCCCCGAAGCTCCTACAATGAGCAGTTCTTC; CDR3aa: CATSRDQGPRSSYNEQFF
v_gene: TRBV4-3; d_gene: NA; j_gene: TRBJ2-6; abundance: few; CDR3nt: TGCGCCAGCAGCCAGCCAGGCTCTGGGGCCAACGTCCTGACTTTC; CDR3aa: CASSQPGSGANVLTF
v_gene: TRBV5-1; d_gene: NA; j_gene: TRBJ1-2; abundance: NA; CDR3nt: TGCGCCAGCAGCTTGGCGGGGAGGGATGGCTACACCTTC; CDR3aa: CASSLAGRDGYTF
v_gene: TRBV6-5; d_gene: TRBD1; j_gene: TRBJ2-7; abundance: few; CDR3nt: TGTGCCAGCATTCCGGGACAGGGAGGTCACGAGCAGTACTTC; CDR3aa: CASIPGQGGHEQYF
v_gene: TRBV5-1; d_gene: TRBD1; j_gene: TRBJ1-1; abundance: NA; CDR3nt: TGCGCCAGCAGCTCGGCGACAGGGGCCCTCACTGAAGCTTTCTTT; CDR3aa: CASSSATGALTEAFF
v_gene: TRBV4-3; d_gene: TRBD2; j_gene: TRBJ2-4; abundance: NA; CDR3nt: TGCGCCAGCAGCCAAGATCCTAGCGGGGTTGATCGGGCCAAAAACATTCAGTACTTC; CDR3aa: CASSQDPSGVDRAKNIQYF
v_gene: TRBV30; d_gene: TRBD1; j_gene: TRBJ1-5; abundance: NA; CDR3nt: TGTGCCTGGAGTGTGAAGGGACAGGGAAATCAGCCCCAGCATTTT; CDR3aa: CAWSVKGQGNQPQHF
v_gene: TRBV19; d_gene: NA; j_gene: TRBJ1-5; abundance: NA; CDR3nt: TGTGCCAGTAGTAGCCAGCGATACGGCAACAATCAGCCCCAGCATTTT; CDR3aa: CASSSQRYGNNQPQHF
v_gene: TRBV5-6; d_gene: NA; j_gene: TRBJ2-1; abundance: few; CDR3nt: TGTGCCAGCAGCTTTTCAGGGTTCGAATACAATGAGCAGTTCTTC; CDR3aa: CASSFSGFEYNEQFF
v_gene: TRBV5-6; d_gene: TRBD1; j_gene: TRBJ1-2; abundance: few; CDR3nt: TGTGCCAGCAGTAAATCCGGGACAGGGCGATTAGGGGGCTACACCTTC; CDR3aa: CASSKSGTGRLGGYTF
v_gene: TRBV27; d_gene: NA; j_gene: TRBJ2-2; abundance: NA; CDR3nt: TGTGCCAGCAAAGGGGGTTACACCGGGGAGCTGTTTTTT; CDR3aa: CASKGGYTGELFF
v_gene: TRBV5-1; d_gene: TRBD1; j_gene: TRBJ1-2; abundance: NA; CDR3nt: TGCGCCAGCAGCTTGATTGGGACAGGGGACTACACCGGGAACGGCTACACCTTC; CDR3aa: CASSLIGTGDYTGNGYTF
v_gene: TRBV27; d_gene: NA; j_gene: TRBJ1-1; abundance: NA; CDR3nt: TGTGCCAGCAGTTTATCTGGCAGGGGCACTGAAGCTTTCTTT; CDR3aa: CASSLSGRGTEAFF
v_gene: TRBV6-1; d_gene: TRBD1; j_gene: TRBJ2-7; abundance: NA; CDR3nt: TGTGCCAGCAGTGAAGGGACAGGGGAGTACGAGCAGTACTTC; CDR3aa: CASSEGTGEYEQYF
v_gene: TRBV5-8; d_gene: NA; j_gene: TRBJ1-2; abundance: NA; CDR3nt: TGTGCCAGCAGCTTCTCGGCGGACTATGGCTACACCTTC; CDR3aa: CASSFSADYGYTF
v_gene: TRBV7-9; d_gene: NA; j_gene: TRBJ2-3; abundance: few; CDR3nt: TGTGCCAGCAGCTTATTCCGTGGGGGGAGCACAGATACGCAGTATTTT; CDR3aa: CASSLFRGGSTDTQYF
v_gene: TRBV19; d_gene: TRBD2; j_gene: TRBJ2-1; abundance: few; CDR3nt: TGTGCCAGTAGGGGACCGGGACTAGCGGGAGTGACGTTCTTC; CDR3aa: CASRGPGLAGVTFF
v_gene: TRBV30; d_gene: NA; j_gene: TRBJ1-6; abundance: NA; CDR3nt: TGTGCCTGGAGCGACGACAGGAGCTCCTATAATTCACCCCTCCACTTT; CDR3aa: CAWSDDRSSYNSPLHF
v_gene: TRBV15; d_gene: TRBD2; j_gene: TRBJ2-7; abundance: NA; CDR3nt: TGTGCCACCAGCAGAGATCCGGGAAGCGGGACTTCCTACGAGCAGTACTTC; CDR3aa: CATSRDPGSGTSYEQYF